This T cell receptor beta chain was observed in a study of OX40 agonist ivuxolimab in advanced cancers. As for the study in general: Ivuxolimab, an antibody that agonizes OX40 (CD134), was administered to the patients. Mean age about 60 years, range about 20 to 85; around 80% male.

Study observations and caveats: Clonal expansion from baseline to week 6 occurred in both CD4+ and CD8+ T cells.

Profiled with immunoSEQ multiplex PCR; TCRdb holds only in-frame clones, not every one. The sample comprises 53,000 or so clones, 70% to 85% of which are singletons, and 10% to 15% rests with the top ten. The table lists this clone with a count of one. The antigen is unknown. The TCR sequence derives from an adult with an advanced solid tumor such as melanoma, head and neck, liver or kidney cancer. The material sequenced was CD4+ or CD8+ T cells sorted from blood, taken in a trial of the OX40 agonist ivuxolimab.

CDR3 residues: CASSQPYSGQDNYEQYF. The CDR3 DNA sequence: TGTGCCAGCAGCCAACCATACTCGGGACAGGACAACTACGAGCAGTACTTC. V usage is TRBV5-4 and J usage is TRBJ2-7, with 8 bases fitting TRBD1. V dropped 4 bases and J dropped 3; count of bases not matched to a gene: 15. In germline, CDR1 is SGHNT, CDR2 YYREEE (reference sequence). The CDR3 runs to 17 residues.